This TCR beta chain comes out of a study of radiotherapy plus CTLA-4 blockade in lung cancer. Study information: The study recorded objective responses in 18% of patients and disease control in 31%. General study results and limits: Tumor-derived TCR clones expanded in blood after radiotherapy plus ipilimumab. The best predictor of response was reported to be early blood T cell clone dynamics, with interferon-beta.

Only in-frame clones appear in the TCRdb table, and some are missing; sequencing was by immunoSEQ multiplex PCR. Among tens of thousands of clones listed, around 85% were seen once. Germline V lookup: CDR1 MGHRA, CDR2 YSYEKL. The CDR3 loop spans 19 amino acids. V lost 0 bases to trimming and J lost 0 bases; unmatched junction nucleotides: 14. This clone occurred once. No antigen is known for it. This material consisted of peripheral blood, taken from a patient treated with radiotherapy plus ipilimumab. The TCR originated in a human donor with non-small cell lung cancer who had a partial response to radiotherapy plus ipilimumab. V usage is TRBV4-1 and J usage is TRBJ2-7; TRBD2 aligns across 7 bases. CDR3 DNA: TGCGCCAGCAGCCAAGAAGGTGGATTTACTAGCGTGAGCTCCTACGAGCAGTACTTC. Translating gives CASSQEGGFTSVSSYEQYF.